This T cell receptor beta chain was identified during a study of blood T cell repertoires in COVID-19. Study-level information: The United States, Italy and Spain provided the acute and convalescent COVID-19 samples. T cells, B-cell-depleted T cells, or PBMCs supplied cDNA or gDNA.

In the study's own analysis: How many nucleated cells were present was estimated from reference gene primer amplification. Profiling relied on immunoSEQ multiplex PCR, and the TCRdb table lists in-frame clones only, not all of them. The V and J calls and clone size are taken from that table; D and trimming were inferred from the DNA. The sample lists around 160,000 clones, roughly 90% occurring once. CDR1 and CDR2 from the germline V gene are LGHNA and YNFKEQ. V gave up 4 bases and J gave up 2 bases, with 11 bases separating them. The CDR3 has 14 amino acids. Input material: peripheral blood. This TCR was recovered from a human donor in a cohort sampled during active COVID-19. This sequence joins TRBV4-2 and TRBJ1-2; D possibly corresponds to TRBD1 (6 bases). The CDR3 loop is CASSRRTDNYGYTF. In DNA, the CDR3 is TGTGCCAGCAGCCGAAGGACAGACAACTATGGCTACACCTTC.